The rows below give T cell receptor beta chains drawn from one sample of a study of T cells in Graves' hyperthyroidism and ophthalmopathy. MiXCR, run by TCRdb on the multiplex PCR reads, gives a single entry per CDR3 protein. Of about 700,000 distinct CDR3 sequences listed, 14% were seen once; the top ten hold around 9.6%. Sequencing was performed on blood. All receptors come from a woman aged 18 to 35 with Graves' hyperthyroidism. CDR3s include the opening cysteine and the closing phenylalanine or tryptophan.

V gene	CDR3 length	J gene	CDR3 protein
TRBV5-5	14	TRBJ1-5	CASSLGTGVGPQHF
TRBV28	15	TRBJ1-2	CASSLLSPGASGYTF
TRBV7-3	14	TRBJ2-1	CASSSGQVYNEQFF
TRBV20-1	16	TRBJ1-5	CSARGMGRVGNQPQHF
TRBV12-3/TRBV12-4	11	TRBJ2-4	CASSQQNIQYF
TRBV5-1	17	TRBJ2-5	CASSRGTDKTAGETQYF
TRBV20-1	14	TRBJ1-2	CSASHGRGYYGYTF
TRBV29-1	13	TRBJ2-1	CSSRGGGYNEQFF
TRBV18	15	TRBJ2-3	CASSPPGTSWDTQYF
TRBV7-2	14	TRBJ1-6	CASSPGRTNSPLHF
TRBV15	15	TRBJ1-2	CATSRVVRETYGYTF
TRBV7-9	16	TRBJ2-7	CASSAMPGQGLSEQYF
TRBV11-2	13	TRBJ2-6	CASSLNAPSVLTF
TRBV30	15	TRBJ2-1	CAWKGGAGGRGEQFF
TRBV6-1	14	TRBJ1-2	CASSEVGQFYGYTF
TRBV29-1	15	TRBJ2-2	CSVVSTGVHTGELFF
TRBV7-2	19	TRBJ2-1	CASSSGLAGGQPNYNEQFF
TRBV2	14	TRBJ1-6	CASNRKAWESPLHF
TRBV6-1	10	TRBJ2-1	CASTRNEQFF
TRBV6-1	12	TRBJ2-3	CASRGSTDTQYF
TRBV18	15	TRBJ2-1	CASAIAPFEYSEQFF
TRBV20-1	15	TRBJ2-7	CSALDTGTSGGEQYF
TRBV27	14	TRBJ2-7	CASSYIAGGYEQYF
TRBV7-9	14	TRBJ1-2	CASSRWDRDYGYTF
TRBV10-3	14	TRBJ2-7	CAISVGGSSYEQYF
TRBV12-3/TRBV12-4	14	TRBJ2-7	CASSRELRHYEQYF
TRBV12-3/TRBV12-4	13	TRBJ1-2	CASSLTQGGGYTF
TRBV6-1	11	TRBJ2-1	CASSRLGEQFF
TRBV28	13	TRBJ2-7	CASSLVFRNEQYF
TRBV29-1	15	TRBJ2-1	CSARPGEGGTNEQFF
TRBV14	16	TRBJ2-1	CASSQRGQGFTDQQFF
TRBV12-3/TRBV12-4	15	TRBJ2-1	CASSLVAGGMNEQFF
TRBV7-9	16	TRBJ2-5	CASSKRRGDYQETQYF
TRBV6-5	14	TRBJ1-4	CASSYSYGGAVLFF
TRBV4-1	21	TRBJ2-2	CASSHTGEALAGGRDTGELFF
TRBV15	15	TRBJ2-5	CATSRKDRRQETQYF
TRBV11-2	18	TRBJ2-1	CASNIKPETRISYNEQFF
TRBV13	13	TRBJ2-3	CASSWEAMGTQYF
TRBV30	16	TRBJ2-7	CAWSNLIERVNYEQYF
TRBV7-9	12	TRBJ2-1	CASSLFQDEQFF
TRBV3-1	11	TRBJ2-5	CASSQGPIQYF
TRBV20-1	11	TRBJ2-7	CSAVWAYEQYF
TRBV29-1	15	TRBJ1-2	CSVEKKGGRFYGYTF